This entry features one TCR beta chain sequence. The data stem from a study of blood T cell repertoires in COVID-19. Study information: PBMCs, B-cell-depleted T cells, or T cells provided the cDNA or gDNA that made up the material.

Original processing methods: Amplification with reference gene primers provided the estimates of nucleated cell counts. Measured with immunoSEQ multiplex PCR; TCRdb has only the in-frame clones, and not every one. Clonal size and the V and J genes are those of that table, whereas D and trimming came from the DNA. The data show about 110,000 clones, approximately 90% seen once. The CDR3 spans 14 residues. The sequence came from a woman aged 45-65 years with acute or convalescent COVID-19. The specimen sequenced was peripheral blood. This chain uses TRBV21-1 with TRBJ2-7; no check of the table's D call, TRBD2, against the DNA was made. TRBV21-1 is deemed a pseudogene. CDR3 bases: TGCCCAGCCACACCGCGGGAGGGCCGCTACGAGCAGTACTTC. Protein: CPATPREGRYEQYF.